The entry below gives a single T cell receptor (beta chain) sequence along with its context. The data are from a study of technical replicates of blood from a few donors. Repertoires were generated with immunoSEQ multiplex PCR, while TCRdb's copy carries only in-frame clones and drops some. The sample has some 64,000 clones, 97% seen once. CDR3 length: 14 amino acids. Germline trimming cut 3 bases from V and 3 bases from J; bases unmatched to any gene: 4. CDR1 is MGHDK, CDR2 SYGVNS, per germline. The specimen sequenced was T cells isolated from PBMCs. This sequence joins TRBV25-1 and TRBJ2-7; 8 positions match TRBD1. This TCR derives from a human donor in good health. The CDR3 region has the DNA TGTGCCAGCAGTGATCGGACAGGGAGCTACGAGCAGTACTTC. Translated, it gives CASSDRTGSYEQYF.